These 17 T cell receptor beta chains were all obtained from the same sample, sequenced in a study of cytomegalovirus exposure and HLA in healthy donors. Clones were sequenced by immunoSEQ multiplex PCR, and TCRdb holds only the in-frame ones, with some missing. The sample records under 350,000 clones, about 86% being singletons. Sequenced input: PBMCs. The receptors shown here come from a woman aged 18-29 years in good health and CMV-seronegative.

J is TRBJ2-3 and V is TRBV30; 7 bases fit TRBD2. Germline loops: CDR1 GTSNPN, CDR2 SVGIG (reference sequence). V dropped 0 bases and J dropped 0; count of bases not matched to a gene: 3. The CDR3 covers 15 residues. The CDR3 spells CAWSVSGGSTDTQYF. The DNA for the CDR3 is TGTGCCTGGAGTGTATCGGGGGGTAGCACAGATACGCAGTATTTT.

J is TRBJ2-7 and V is TRBV19, with 7 bases fitting TRBD1. The germline V gene has CDR1 LNHDA and CDR2 SQIVND (reference sequence). This CDR3 has 16 amino acids. The V gene end was trimmed by 3 bases and the J gene end by 2 bases; junction bases not matched to a gene: 10. CDR3: CASSIKFRQGAYEQYF. CDR3 nucleotides: TGTGCCAGTAGTATTAAGTTTCGGCAGGGGGCCTACGAGCAGTACTTC.

The chain recombines TRBV4-1 with TRBJ1-1; D is undetermined. This CDR3 has 15 amino acids. Looked up from germline, CDR1 is MGHRA and CDR2 is YSYEKL. The V and J ends lost 4 bases and 0 bases respectively, with 12 bases between them. CDR3 protein: CASSLPLAVNTEAFF. In DNA form, the CDR3 reads TGCGCCAGCAGCCTTCCTCTCGCGGTGAACACTGAAGCTTTCTTT.

The CDR3 is CASRRGRFSNQPQHF. CDR3 sequence (DNA): TGTGCCAGCAGGCGGGGACGGTTTAGCAATCAGCCCCAGCATTTT. V gene TRBV7-9 combines with J gene TRBJ1-5, with D perhaps matching TRBD1 (5 bases). The V end was cut by 6 bases, the J end by 0 bases, with 12 bases between. Germline CDR1 reads SEHNR; CDR2 reads FQNEAQ (reference sequence). The CDR3 is 15 amino acids.

The chain employs TRBV10-1 and TRBJ2-1; D possibly corresponds to TRBD1 (5 bases). The CDR3 covers 13 residues. Trimming shortened V by 4 bases and J by 9 bases, and 13 bases separated the two germline ends. Germline V CDR1 and CDR2: WNHNN, SYGVQD (reference sequence). As DNA, the CDR3 is TGCGCCAGCAGTGGCCAGACAGTAAGTGAGCAGTTCTTC. It is translated as CASSGQTVSEQFF.

V is TRBV6-1 and J is TRBJ2-5, with 13 bases identical to TRBD2. V was pared by 6 bases and J by 4 bases, with 5 bases of the junction left unmatched. The CDR3 is 15 amino acids. Germline V gene lookup returns CDR1 MNHNS and CDR2 SASEGT. The CDR3 reads CASRRTSGSGETQYF. In DNA form, the CDR3 reads TGTGCCAGCAGGCGGACTAGCGGGAGTGGAGAGACCCAGTACTTC.

V is TRBV4-3 and J is TRBJ2-7; D is unclear. This CDR3 is 19 amino acids long. CDR1 LGHNA and CDR2 YSLEER come from the germline V gene. V gave up 3 bases and J gave up 3 bases, with 27 bases separating them. The CDR3: CASSQSVVRRTLNYYEQYF. The CDR3, as DNA: TGCGCCAGCAGCCAGAGCGTTGTACGGCGAACGTTGAACTACTACGAGCAGTACTTC.

The V and J genes are TRBV10-3 and TRBJ2-3, with 10 bases that match TRBD2. In germline, CDR1 is ENHRY, CDR2 SYGVKD. The CDR3 consists of 18 residues. The J segment lost 1 base and the V segment lost 6 bases, leaving 13 bases of the junction unmatched. The CDR3 coding sequence is TGTGCCATCAGGAGCGGACTAGCGGATATCTCGCGCACAGATACGCAGTATTTT. Protein: CAIRSGLADISRTDTQYF.

The chain is built from TRBV2 and TRBJ2-2, with 12 bases identical to TRBD1. Trimming at V came to 7 bases and at J to 5 bases, leaving 11 bases not matched to a gene. Germline lookup yields CDR1 SNHLY and CDR2 FYNNEI. The CDR3 is made up of 17 amino acids. CDR3 amino acids: CASISTLGQGATGELFF. The DNA of the CDR3 is TGTGCCAGCATTTCCACGCTGGGACAGGGGGCGACCGGGGAGCTGTTTTTT.

The J gene is TRBJ2-7, the V gene TRBV27; a weak D match, TRBD2 (6 bases). The CDR3 sequence is 13 residues long. Trimming removed 7 bases at V and 5 bases at J, with 15 bases between. The germline V gene has CDR1 MNHEY and CDR2 SMNVEV (reference sequence). The CDR3 loop reads CASTRGGSDEQYF. Written as DNA, the CDR3 is TGTGCCAGCACGCGAGGAGGGTCCGACGAGCAGTACTTC.

The count of this clone is one. In DNA, the CDR3 is TGCGCCAGCAGCTTCCAACTAGCGCCCAGCACAGATACGCAGTATTTT. Translation gives CASSFQLAPSTDTQYF. This chain uses TRBV5-1 with TRBJ2-3; TRBD2 matches at 7 bases. Germline V gives CDR1 SGHRS, CDR2 YFSETQ. V trimming: 2 bases; J trimming: 0 bases; junction bases outside the gene matches: 6. The CDR3 is made up of 16 amino acids.

The rearrangement joins TRBV9 to TRBJ1-3; TRBD1 matches at 10 bases. The length of the CDR3 is 14 residues. Germline assignment: CDR1 SGDLS and CDR2 YYNGEE. Losses at the gene ends were 3 bases for V and 4 bases for J; bases not matched to a gene: 1. This CDR3 reads CASSATGGGNTIYF. Here the CDR3 DNA reads TGTGCCAGCAGCGCGACAGGGGGCGGAAACACCATATATTTT.

The chain uses TRBV30 and TRBJ1-1; a possible D gene is TRBD1 (6 bases). V was clipped by 2 bases and J by 7 bases, with 11 bases between them. The CDR3 consists of 12 residues. Germline assignment: CDR1 GTSNPN and CDR2 SVGIG (reference sequence). The CDR3 DNA sequence: TGTGCCTGGAGTCGGGAGGGGGATGAAGCTTTCTTT. Encoded protein: CAWSREGDEAFF.

The V gene is TRBV5-6, the J gene TRBJ1-1; a possible D gene is TRBD1 (6 bases). Trimming cost V 4 bases and J 0 bases, with 13 bases left between them. Germline V CDR1 and CDR2: SGHDT, YYEEEE. This CDR3 region has 15 residues. CDR3 DNA: TGTGCCAGCAGCGTAACAGGGATCTTGAACACTGAAGCTTTCTTT. The encoded protein is CASSVTGILNTEAFF.

The gene calls are TRBV4-3 and TRBJ2-2, with 7 positions matching TRBD2. Germline values: CDR1 LGHNA, CDR2 YSLEER. This CDR3 comprises 17 residues. Trimming took 4 bases from V and 4 from J; bases not matched to a gene: 12. CDR3 bases: TGCGCCAGCAGCCGCGCCTGGGCTAGCGGTCCCACCGGGGAGCTGTTTTTT. The encoded protein is CASSRAWASGPTGELFF.

DNA of the CDR3: TGCAGCGTTGATGCGACAGGGGCCTCTGGAAACACCATATATTTT. It yields the protein CSVDATGASGNTIYF. The chain recombines TRBV29-1 with TRBJ1-3; TRBD1 matches 8 bases. V trimming: 3 bases; J trimming: 0 bases; junction bases outside the gene matches: 4. The length of the CDR3 is 15 residues. CDR1 is SQVTM and CDR2 is ANQGSEA in the germline V gene.

The chain links TRBV7-9 to TRBJ2-4; D is uncertain. From germline, CDR1 is SEHNR and CDR2 FQNEAQ (reference sequence). CDR3 size: 12 residues. The V and J ends lost 4 bases and 7 bases respectively, with 8 bases between them. The CDR3 nucleotides are TGTGCCAGCAGCTCAAACGAGAACATTCAGTACTTC. It specifies CASSSNENIQYF.